This TCR beta chain was profiled in a study of blood T cell repertoires in COVID-19. Whole-study context: Researchers got acute and convalescent COVID-19 samples from the United States, Italy and Spain. The cDNA or gDNA used as material had been derived from T cells, B-cell-depleted T cells, or PBMCs.

Generated by immunoSEQ multiplex PCR, the TCRdb table keeps only in-frame clones and is missing some. The sample shows approximately 60,000 clones, 65% to 80% of them seen only once. V shed 5 bases, J shed 5 bases, and the junction held 13 bases outside the gene matches. The CDR3 runs to 16 residues. The germline V gene has CDR1 MDHEN and CDR2 SYDVKM. Sequenced sample: peripheral blood. The TCR comes from a human donor in a cohort sampled during active COVID-19. The genes are TRBV28 and TRBJ2-3; 7 bases align to TRBD1. The CDR3 nucleotides read TGTGCCAGCAGTGGCCTGGACAGGCCGGTAGGAGATACGCAGTATTTT. It encodes CASSGLDRPVGDTQYF.